The rows below give T cell receptor beta chains drawn from one sample of a study of T cell changes during pregnancy in multiple sclerosis. Assay: immunoSEQ multiplex PCR; the TCRdb copy retains only in-frame clones and omits some. The table includes over 60,000 clones, 90% to 95% detected once. Sample: peripheral blood, taken in the first trimester of pregnancy. The receptor set was obtained from a female donor with multiple sclerosis, enrolled in a pregnancy study. Both conserved end residues are part of each CDR3. D genes are given only for firm matches. Rows may omit the clone size; those that give it use once, few, many or a size class.

TRBJ1-2	TRBV9	-	-	CASSPGQNAYGYTF	TGTGCCAGCAGCCCGGGACAAAATGCCTATGGCTACACCTTC
TRBJ2-2	TRBV2	-	-	CASNKEKNTGELFF	TGTGCCAGCAATAAGGAGAAAAACACCGGGGAGCTGTTTTTT
TRBJ2-5	TRBV14	-	TRBD2	CASSQSGGLGETQYF	TGTGCCAGCAGCCAAAGCGGGGGGCTCGGGGAGACCCAGTACTTC
TRBJ1-4	TRBV28	-	TRBD1	CASTLGQGDEKLFF	TGTGCCAGCACTTTAGGACAGGGAGATGAAAAACTGTTTTTT
TRBJ1-1	TRBV5-1	-	-	CASSLAKNTEAFF	TGCGCCAGCAGCTTGGCAAAGAACACTGAAGCTTTCTTT
TRBJ2-1	TRBV4-2	-	-	CASSSGGDQFF	TGTGCCAGCAGCTCCGGCGGGGACCAGTTCTTC
TRBJ1-2	TRBV7-9	-	-	CASSPGKPHGYTF	TGTGCCAGCAGCCCAGGGAAGCCCCATGGCTACACCTTC
TRBJ2-7	TRBV13	-	TRBD2	CASSFSGRSSYEQYF	TGTGCCAGCAGCTTCAGCGGGAGAAGCTCCTACGAGCAGTACTTC
TRBJ1-5	TRBV27	-	-	CASRQGSFSNQPQHF	TGTGCCAGCAGGCAGGGGTCTTTTAGCAATCAGCCCCAGCATTTT
TRBJ1-2	TRBV10-1	-	-	CASSEGLLYGYTF	TGCGCCAGCAGTGAGGGCCTTCTTTATGGCTACACCTTC
TRBJ2-7	TRBV19	-	TRBD1	CASSRGTGISSYEQYF	TGTGCCAGTAGTAGGGGGACAGGGATCTCATCCTACGAGCAGTACTTC
TRBJ1-5	TRBV6-1	-	-	CASSGAKQPQHF	TGTGCCAGCAGTGGGGCCAAGCAGCCCCAGCATTTT
TRBJ2-3	TRBV7-9	-	TRBD2	CASSKRKLAGGHTDTQYF	TGTGCCAGCAGCAAACGGAAGTTAGCGGGGGGGCATACAGATACGCAGTATTTT
TRBJ1-2	TRBV29-1	-	TRBD1	CSSRTGADAGNGYTF	TGCAGCTCCCGGACAGGGGCCGACGCGGGGAATGGCTACACCTTC
TRBJ2-1	TRBV4-2	-	TRBD1	CASSQDGDSNNEQFF	TGTGCCAGCAGCCAAGATGGGGACAGTAACAATGAGCAGTTCTTC
TRBJ2-1	TRBV7-3	-	TRBD1	CASSFGGTGGYNEQFF	TGTGCCAGCAGCTTCGGCGGGACAGGGGGCTACAATGAGCAGTTCTTC
TRBJ2-7	TRBV5-4	-	TRBD2	CASSLAGGPIGEQYF	TGTGCCAGCAGCTTGGCGGGGGGTCCGATTGGCGAGCAGTACTTC
TRBJ2-5	TRBV18	-	TRBD1	CASSRADRGETQYF	TGTGCCAGCTCCCGGGCAGACAGGGGAGAGACCCAGTACTTC
TRBJ2-3	TRBV19	-	-	CASSINTDTQYF	TGTGCCAGTAGTATCAACACAGATACGCAGTATTTT
TRBJ1-2	TRBV7-9	-	TRBD1	CASSLGQGLDTGYTF	TGTGCCAGCAGCTTAGGACAGGGGCTTGATACTGGCTACACCTTC
TRBJ1-5	TRBV7-8	once	-	CASSSARDYSNQPQHF	TGTGCCAGCAGCTCGGCCCGGGACTATAGCAATCAGCCCCAGCATTTT
TRBJ1-2	TRBV29-1	-	-	CSVETLGPIGAYGYTF	TGCAGCGTTGAGACATTAGGACCTATAGGGGCCTATGGCTACACCTTC
TRBJ2-2	TRBV28	-	TRBD2	CASSFPPGQTSRFNTGELFF	TGTGCCAGCAGTTTCCCTCCGGGGCAGACTAGCCGATTTAACACCGGGGAGCTGTTTTTT
TRBJ2-7	TRBV7-3	-	TRBD2	CASSLSGSNEQYF	TGTGCCAGCAGCCTTAGCGGGAGCAACGAGCAGTACTTC
TRBJ1-4	TRBV11-2	-	-	CASSLEDGGAKLFF	TGTGCCAGCAGCTTAGAAGACGGGGGGGCAAAACTGTTTTTT
TRBJ1-6	TRBV19	-	TRBD1	CASSIDGTGSSYNSPLHF	TGTGCCAGTAGTATAGATGGGACAGGGAGCTCCTATAATTCACCCCTCCACTTT
TRBJ2-2	TRBV7-7	-	-	CASSLRVNTGELFF	TGTGCCAGCAGCCTCAGGGTAAACACCGGGGAGCTGTTTTTT